Following are 21 T cell receptor beta chains from one sample sequenced in a study of cytotoxic CD8 clonotypes in ibrutinib-treated CLL. Using immunoSEQ multiplex PCR, the repertoire was profiled, and TCRdb retains in-frame clones only, with some absent. This table holds about 140,000 clones, more than 70% found once. The material sequenced was PBMCs, taken after 36 months of ibrutinib treatment. The receptors come from a human donor with chronic lymphocytic leukemia.

V usage is TRBV7-9 and J usage is TRBJ1-6, with D possibly being TRBD1 (6 bases). CDR1 is SEHNR and CDR2 is FQNEAQ in the germline V gene (reference sequence). The V end was cut by 5 bases, the J end by 8 bases, with 19 bases between. This CDR3 contains 16 residues. The CDR3 region has the DNA TGTGCCAGCAGCCCTGGACAGCCCCCTCGGGATTCACCCCTCCACTTT. This encodes CASSPGQPPRDSPLHF.

The rearrangement joins TRBV6-5 to TRBJ1-1; D not resolved. Germline CDR1 MNHEY, CDR2 SVGAGI. The CDR3 covers 15 residues. V was shortened by 0 bases and J by 1 base, with 9 bases between the two germline ends. The CDR3 coding sequence is TGTGCCAGCAGTTACTCGATACAGCAGAACACTGAAGCTTTCTTT. Protein sequence: CASSYSIQQNTEAFF.

This chain joins TRBV2 and TRBJ2-7, with D unresolved. The CDR3 totals 15 residues. Germline CDR1 is SNHLY and CDR2 is FYNNEI. With 0 bases removed from V and 0 bases from J, the gap between germline ends came to 9 bases. The CDR3 bases are TGTGCCAGCAGTGAAGCCAGCCTAAGCTCCTACGAGCAGTACTTC. This gives the protein CASSEASLSSYEQYF.

The chain carries TRBV30 and TRBJ1-1; no definite D call. The CDR3 covers 12 residues. Germline CDR1 reads GTSNPN; CDR2 reads SVGIG (reference sequence). Trimming cost V 4 bases and J 1 base, with 7 bases left between them. CDR3 in DNA: TGTGCCTGGACCTTCACGAACACTGAAGCTTTCTTT. Residues: CAWTFTNTEAFF.

The chain carries TRBV6-5 and TRBJ1-2; 11 bases map to TRBD1. CDR1 and CDR2 (germline): MNHEY, SVGAGI. Trimming took 7 bases from V and 8 from J; bases not matched to a gene: 6. The CDR3 is 13 amino acids. This CDR3 is CASNVGTGGGYTF. The CDR3 DNA reads as TGTGCCAGCAATGTCGGGACAGGGGGAGGCTACACCTTC.

The J gene is TRBJ2-5, the V gene TRBV7-3; D is ambiguous. This CDR3 region has 14 residues. The germline CDR1 and CDR2 sequences are SGHTA and FQGTGA. Trimming took off 1 base at V and 2 bases at J, with 8 bases between the two ends. CDR3 in DNA: TGTGCCAGCAGCTTAAATGGGCGACAAGAGACCCAGTACTTC. This translates into CASSLNGRQETQYF.

The chain is built from TRBV27 and TRBJ2-2, with 9 bases that match TRBD2. Germline trimming cut 3 bases from V and 2 bases from J; bases unmatched to any gene: 4. CDR1 is MNHEY and CDR2 is SMNVEV in the germline V gene (reference sequence). The length of the CDR3 is 16 residues. CDR3 region: CASSLRLAGNTGELFF. Written as DNA, the CDR3 is TGTGCCAGCAGTTTGAGGCTAGCGGGAAACACCGGGGAGCTGTTTTTT.

The V and J genes are TRBV27 and TRBJ1-3; D is unresolved. V dropped 6 bases and J dropped 4 bases, with 16 bases sitting between them. The CDR3 extends over 15 amino acids. Per the germline V gene, CDR1 is MNHEY and CDR2 is SMNVEV (reference sequence). CDR3 residues: CASRRRWAGGNTIYF. In nucleotides, the CDR3 is TGTGCCAGCAGGCGGAGGTGGGCCGGGGGAAACACCATATATTTT.

V gene TRBV4-2 combines with J gene TRBJ1-3, with D uncertain. With 4 bases removed from V and 1 base from J, the gap between germline ends came to 8 bases. CDR3 length: 14 amino acids. CDR1 and CDR2 from the germline V gene are LGHNA and YNFKEQ. The CDR3 protein is CASSPFWSGNTIYF. The CDR3 nucleotides read TGTGCCAGCAGCCCTTTTTGGTCTGGAAACACCATATATTTT.

V gene TRBV7-2 combines with J gene TRBJ2-2; D remains unclear. Per the germline V gene, CDR1 is SGHTA and CDR2 is FQGNSA. This CDR3 region has 15 residues. Trimming cost V 5 bases and J 4 bases, with 14 bases left between them. The CDR3, as DNA: TGTGCCAGCAGCGCATGGAACCAGGCCACCGGGGAGCTGTTTTTT. Translated, it gives CASSAWNQATGELFF.

J is TRBJ2-1 and V is TRBV5-1; perhaps D is TRBD1 or TRBD2 (5 bases each). This CDR3 is built from 15 residues. The V end lost 0 bases, the J end lost 2 bases, and 9 bases lay between the germline ends. CDR1 and CDR2 from the germline V gene are SGHRS and YFSETQ. CDR3 sequence (DNA): TGCGCCAGCAGCTTGGGTGGGACCGCCTACAATGAGCAGTTCTTC. Amino acid sequence: CASSLGGTAYNEQFF.

V is TRBV6-1 and J is TRBJ1-6, with TRBD1 as a possible D gene (6 bases). The V end was cut by 6 bases, the J end by 7 bases, with 13 bases between. Germline V gene lookup returns CDR1 MNHNS and CDR2 SASEGT. This CDR3 has 14 residues. CDR3 sequence (DNA): TGTGCCAGCAGATGGGACACGTGGAATTCACCCCTCCACTTT. The encoded protein is CASRWDTWNSPLHF.

The genes are TRBV5-6 and TRBJ2-7; a weak D match, TRBD2 (5 bases). Germline V lookup: CDR1 SGHDT, CDR2 YYEEEE. V dropped 1 base and J dropped 2 bases, with 13 bases sitting between them. The CDR3 consists of 15 residues. CDR3 protein: CASSLSPAAAYEQYF. The CDR3 region has the DNA TGTGCCAGCAGCTTGAGCCCAGCGGCAGCCTACGAGCAGTACTTC.

V usage is TRBV10-3 and J usage is TRBJ2-7; 8 bases are a match to TRBD1. Germline V gene data show CDR1 as ENHRY and CDR2 as SYGVKD. This CDR3 has 14 amino acids. With V trimmed by 8 bases and J by 2 bases, 8 bases remained unmatched. The CDR3 nucleotides are TGTGCCATCGGGGCCGGGACAGGCACCTACGAGCAGTACTTC. Its protein is CAIGAGTGTYEQYF.

The chain carries TRBV9 and TRBJ1-1; 9 bases are a match to TRBD1. CDR3 size: 16 residues. Trimming at V came to 3 bases and at J to 1 base, leaving 7 bases not matched to a gene. The V gene's germline CDR1 is SGDLS and CDR2 YYNGEE. The CDR3 here is CASSAKQGAGNTEAFF. The CDR3 DNA sequence: TGTGCCAGCAGCGCCAAACAGGGGGCCGGGAACACTGAAGCTTTCTTT.

The chain couples TRBV7-9 to TRBJ1-5; a possible D gene is TRBD1 (5 bases). Germline CDR1 and CDR2: SEHNR and FQNEAQ (reference sequence). This CDR3 comprises 14 residues. Trimming pared 6 bases from V and 0 bases from J, leaving 9 bases between. The CDR3 here is CASSSTVSNQPQHF. CDR3 sequence (DNA): TGTGCCAGCAGTTCGACAGTTAGCAATCAGCCCCAGCATTTT. The full variable domain, with the rest looked up from reference TRBV7-9 and TRBJ1-5, is DTGVSQNPRHKITKRGQNVTFRCDPISEHNRLYWYRQTLGQGPEFLTYFQNEAQLEKSRLLSDRFSAERPKGSFSTLEIQRTEQGDSAMYLCASSSTVSNQPQHFGDGTRLSIL.

The CDR3 DNA reads as TGTGCCAGCAGCTTAGGTTCTGGGCCCAATCAGCCCCAGCATTTT. Its translation: CASSLGSGPNQPQHF. The genes are TRBV7-8 and TRBJ1-5; no clear D. The CDR3 covers 15 residues. V was shortened by 1 base and J by 3 bases, with 10 bases between the two germline ends. CDR1 and CDR2 from the germline V gene are SGHVS and FQNEAQ.

V gene TRBV28 combines with J gene TRBJ1-1, with D unresolved. Germline loops: CDR1 MDHEN, CDR2 SYDVKM. CDR3 length: 16 residues. Trimming removed 3 bases at V and 3 bases at J, with 17 bases between. The CDR3 loop reads CASSFRRASSHTEAFF. In DNA, the CDR3 is TGTGCCAGCAGTTTCCGTCGGGCCAGTTCACACACTGAAGCTTTCTTT.

This chain joins TRBV18 and TRBJ1-5, with D uncertain. CDR3 length equals 14 residues. V lost 2 bases and J lost 4, with 9 bases in between. The germline V gene has CDR1 KGHSH and CDR2 LQKENI. DNA of the CDR3: TGTGCCAGCTCACCAGTATTCCAGAATCAGCCCCAGCATTTT. Protein: CASSPVFQNQPQHF.

CDR3 loop: CSVGGPGKQPQHF. The CDR3 DNA is TGCAGCGTAGGGGGCCCCGGGAAACAGCCCCAGCATTTT. J is TRBJ1-5 and V is TRBV29-1; 7 bases are shared with TRBD1. The CDR3 is 13 amino acids. V lost 6 bases to trimming and J lost 7 bases; unmatched junction nucleotides: 9. Germline assignment: CDR1 SQVTM and CDR2 ANQGSEA.

The chain carries TRBV9 and TRBJ2-7; D gene unclear. Germline V gene data show CDR1 as SGDLS and CDR2 as YYNGEE. V lost 4 bases and J lost 0, with 17 bases in between. The CDR3 consists of 16 residues. The CDR3 DNA reads TGTGCCAGCAGCATCCAATTAGAGCCGGCCTCCTACGAGCAGTACTTC. This codes for CASSIQLEPASYEQYF.